These 6 T cell receptor beta chains came from one sample sequenced in a study of blood T cell repertoires in COVID-19. TCRdb's table, derived via immunoSEQ multiplex PCR, lists solely in-frame clones and lacks some. The sample carries a few hundred thousand clones, over 75% recorded once. The sequencing sample was made of peripheral blood. These receptors came from a woman between 55 and 75 years old with acute or convalescent COVID-19.

The chain combines TRBV6-5 with TRBJ2-5, with 7 bases aligning to TRBD1. Trimming at V came to 7 bases and at J to 5 bases, leaving 7 bases not matched to a gene. This CDR3 contains 13 residues. The germline CDR1 and CDR2 sequences are MNHEY and SVGAGI. CDR3 sequence (DNA): TGTGCCAGCAACCGACAGGGTTGGGAGACCCAGTACTTC. It codes for CASNRQGWETQYF.

The chain combines TRBV6-1 with TRBJ2-7; D may be TRBD1 (5 bases). From germline, CDR1 is MNHNS and CDR2 SASEGT. The CDR3 is 15 residues long. The V and J ends lost 3 bases and 0 bases respectively, with 12 bases between them. The DNA for the CDR3 is TGTGCCAGCAGTGAGTGGGGCACCTTCTCCTACGAGCAGTACTTC. Amino acid sequence: CASSEWGTFSYEQYF.

The V call is TRBV27, the J call TRBJ1-2; D gene uncertain. This CDR3 contains 14 residues. Trimming removed 6 bases from V and 2 bases from J, with 13 bases in between. The germline CDR1 and CDR2 sequences are MNHEY and SMNVEV (reference sequence). CDR3 loop: CASRLGLQNYGYTF. CDR3 DNA sequence: TGTGCCAGCAGGCTTGGTTTACAGAACTATGGCTACACCTTC.

J is TRBJ1-2 and V is TRBV2; weak D call: TRBD1 (6 bases). The germline V gene encodes CDR1 SNHLY and CDR2 FYNNEI. The CDR3 covers 15 residues. V lost 1 base and J lost 9, with 18 bases in between. The CDR3 DNA reads as TGTGCCAGCAGTGAAGGTTGGGGTAAGGGGGGGAGCTACACCTTC. This translates into CASSEGWGKGGSYTF.

The rearrangement uses TRBV28 and TRBJ1-6; 7 positions match TRBD1. In germline, CDR1 is MDHEN, CDR2 SYDVKM. After removal of 6 bases from V and 4 bases from J, the junction contained 6 bases not matched to a gene. The CDR3 covers 15 residues. The CDR3 sequence is CASRRTGAYNSPLHF. In nucleotides, the CDR3 is TGTGCCAGCAGGCGAACAGGGGCGTATAATTCACCCCTCCACTTT.

The chain uses TRBV27 and TRBJ2-1; 11 nucleotides align to TRBD2. Germline trimming cut 3 bases from V and 8 bases from J; bases unmatched to any gene: 6. This CDR3 is built from 15 residues. The germline CDR1 and CDR2 sequences are MNHEY and SMNVEV (reference sequence). CDR3 sequence reads: CASSFLAGGRDEQFF. The CDR3 coding sequence is TGTGCCAGCAGTTTTCTAGCGGGGGGCCGGGATGAGCAGTTCTTC.